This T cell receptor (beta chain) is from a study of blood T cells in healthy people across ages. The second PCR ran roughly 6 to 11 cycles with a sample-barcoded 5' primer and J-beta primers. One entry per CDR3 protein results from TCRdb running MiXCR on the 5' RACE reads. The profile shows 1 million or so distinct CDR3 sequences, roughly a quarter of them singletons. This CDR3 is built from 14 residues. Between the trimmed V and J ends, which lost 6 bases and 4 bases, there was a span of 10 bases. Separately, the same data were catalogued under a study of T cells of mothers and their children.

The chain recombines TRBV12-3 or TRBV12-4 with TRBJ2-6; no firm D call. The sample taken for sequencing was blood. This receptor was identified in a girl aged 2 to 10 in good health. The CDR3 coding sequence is TGTGCCAGCAGCTGGACCGGAGGGGCCAACGTCCTGACTTTC. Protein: CASSWTGGANVLTF.